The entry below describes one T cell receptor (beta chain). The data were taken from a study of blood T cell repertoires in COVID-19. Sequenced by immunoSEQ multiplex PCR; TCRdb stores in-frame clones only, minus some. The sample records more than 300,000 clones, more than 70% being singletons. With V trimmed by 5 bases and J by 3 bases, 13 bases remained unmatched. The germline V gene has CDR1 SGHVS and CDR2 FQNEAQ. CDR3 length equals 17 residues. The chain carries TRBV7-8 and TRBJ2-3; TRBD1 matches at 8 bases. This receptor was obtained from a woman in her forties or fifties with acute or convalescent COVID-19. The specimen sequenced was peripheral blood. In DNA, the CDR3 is TGTGCCAGCAGCCAGGACAGGGTGAGCGACGGAACAGATACGCAGTATTTT. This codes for CASSQDRVSDGTDTQYF.